A single sample gave rise to the 21 T cell receptor beta chains below, sequenced in a study of T cells in Graves' hyperthyroidism and ophthalmopathy. Amplified regions were TCR beta CDR3 sequences from RNA transcripts. The HTBI set primed first-round TCR CDR3 RT-PCR. MiXCR was run by TCRdb on the multiplex PCR reads, yielding one entry per CDR3 protein. The table lists 250,000 to 350,000 distinct CDR3 sequences, roughly 15% of them singletons. Sequencing input: blood. These receptors all come from a man aged 30 to 39 with Graves' hyperthyroidism.

Points on this clonotype: A much larger clone is a single base away; this may be a read error. This chain links TRBV20-1 with TRBJ2-1; D is perhaps TRBD2 (5 bases). Germline V CDR1 and CDR2: DFQATT, SNEGSKA (reference sequence). CDR3 length equals 15 residues. Written as DNA, the CDR3 is TGCAGTGGTAGAGATCCTGGGAGCTCCTACAATGAGCAGTTCTTC. Protein: CSGRDPGSSYNEQFF.

This clonotype was observed a few times. The chain couples TRBV4-1 to TRBJ2-2; D uncertain. This CDR3 has 15 residues. Germline CDR1 reads MGHRA; CDR2 reads YSYEKL. V shed 2 bases and J shed 7 bases, with 14 bases lying between them. The CDR3 is CASSQSGASGGELFF. CDR3 DNA sequence: TGCGCCAGCAGCCAATCCGGCGCTTCAGGCGGGGAGCTGTTTTTT.

The sample holds many counts of this clonotype. The V and J genes are TRBV29-1 and TRBJ1-1; no definite D call. The CDR3 extends over 14 amino acids. Trimming took 4 bases from V and 3 from J, leaving 15 bases between them. Germline lookup yields CDR1 SQVTM and CDR2 ANQGSEA. CDR3 DNA sequence: TGCAGCGTTGGCGGATTGCGTAGGGACACTGAAGCTTTCTTT. Translated: CSVGGLRRDTEAFF.

The table lists this clonotype with many counts. Here the CDR3 reads CASSWRRIEKLFF. The CDR3, as DNA: TGTGCCAGCAGCTGGAGACGGATTGAAAAACTGTTTTTT. The chain uses TRBV28 and TRBJ1-4; D remains ambiguous. This CDR3 comprises 13 residues. CDR1 is MDHEN and CDR2 is SYDVKM in the germline V gene. Trimming shortened V by 6 bases and J by 7 bases, and 12 bases separated the two germline ends.

The chain combines TRBV10-3 with TRBJ1-2; D gene ambiguous. Germline assignment: CDR1 ENHRY and CDR2 SYGVKD. V gave up 3 bases and J gave up 0 bases, with 14 bases separating them. The CDR3 has 16 residues. CDR3 region: CAISDDPAPPNYGYTF. CDR3 sequence (DNA): TGTGCCATCAGTGATGACCCTGCACCTCCTAACTATGGCTACACCTTC.

At least ten counts were recorded for this clonotype. CDR3 DNA sequence: TGCAGCGTGACGGGGCGGGCCGGCACAGATACGCAGTATTTT. It is translated as CSVTGRAGTDTQYF. This sequence joins TRBV29-1 and TRBJ2-3; D may correspond to TRBD1 or TRBD2 (5 bases each). CDR3 size: 14 residues. Trimming pared 6 bases from V and 1 base from J, leaving 14 bases between. Germline V gene data show CDR1 as SQVTM and CDR2 as ANQGSEA.

This clonotype was detected many times. The V and J genes are TRBV27 and TRBJ2-5, with 8 bases lining up with TRBD2. Trimming took 3 bases from V and 3 from J; bases not matched to a gene: 3. This CDR3 contains 14 residues. The germline V gene has CDR1 MNHEY and CDR2 SMNVEV (reference sequence). DNA for the CDR3: TGTGCCAGCAGTTTCGGCGGGGGGAAAGAGACCCAGTACTTC. This translates into CASSFGGGKETQYF.

This clonotype was recorded at least ten times. The V and J genes are TRBV12-3 or TRBV12-4 and TRBJ1-6; D unclear. The CDR3 length is 14 residues. Trimming stripped 3 bases from V and 8 bases from J, with 11 bases between. As DNA, the CDR3 is TGTGCCAGCAGTTTTCGCGGTTGGGATTCACCCCTCCACTTT. Residues: CASSFRGWDSPLHF.

J is TRBJ1-1 and V is TRBV29-1; no definite D call. V lost 6 bases and J 4 bases, leaving 15 bases between the germline ends. From germline, CDR1 is SQVTM and CDR2 ANQGSEA. This CDR3 comprises 13 residues. The CDR3 DNA is TGCAGCGTACAAGACCAGGCGAGCACTGAAGCTTTCTTT. Protein sequence: CSVQDQASTEAFF.

CDR3 bases: TGTGCCAGCAGCTTAAGGGCCTGGGGTACGGCGGGAGGGCCGACAGATACGCAGTATTTT. Amino acid sequence: CASSLRAWGTAGGPTDTQYF. The chain joins TRBV7-3 to TRBJ2-3; TRBD2 matches 9 bases. This CDR3 has 20 amino acids. J was trimmed by 3 bases and V by 1 base; bases with no gene match: 17. Per the germline V gene, CDR1 is SGHTA and CDR2 is FQGTGA.

Points on this clonotype: The junction differs from germline at one of its ends, possibly a read error. The chain carries TRBV6-2 or TRBV6-3 and TRBJ2-5; D uncertain. CDR3 length: 11 amino acids. Germline assignment: CDR1 MNHEY and CDR2 SVGEGT. The CDR3: CASRFQETQCF. DNA for the CDR3: TGTGCCAGCAGATTCCAAGAGACCCAGTGCTTC.

V and J are TRBV12-3 or TRBV12-4 and TRBJ2-2, with no clear D. Trimming stripped 5 bases from V and 5 bases from J, with 9 bases between. This CDR3 comprises 13 residues. Written as DNA, the CDR3 is TGTGCCAGCAGTCCCCCCATGACCGGGGAGCTGTTTTTT. It translates to CASSPPMTGELFF.

The rearrangement joins TRBV7-9 to TRBJ2-3; D gene uncertain. Germline CDR1 and CDR2: SEHNR and FQNEAQ (reference sequence). Trimming removed 10 bases from V and 5 bases from J, with 10 bases in between. The CDR3 has 11 amino acids. As DNA, the CDR3 is TGTGCCAACAAAACTCTAGATACGCAGTATTTT. Amino acid sequence: CANKTLDTQYF.

Of note for this clonotype: Given a much more abundant clone one base away, this may be a read error. The chain couples TRBV6-2 or TRBV6-3 to TRBJ2-1; possible D gene TRBD1, 6 bases. The last part of the DNA fits TRBJ2-7 better; the J call may be wrong. From germline, CDR1 is MNHEY and CDR2 SVGEGT. There are 15 residues in the CDR3. CDR3 sequence: CASRDSGASDNEQYF. CDR3 bases: TGTGCCAGCAGAGACTCAGGGGCCTCCGACAATGAGCAGTACTTC.

In DNA, the CDR3 is TGCAGTGCGAGCGGCAGATTGAACACTGAAGCTTTCTTT. Amino acids: CSASGRLNTEAFF. The chain recombines TRBV20-1 with TRBJ1-1; no clear D. CDR3 length: 13 residues. Trimming removed 6 bases at V and 0 bases at J, with 11 bases between. Germline V gene lookup returns CDR1 DFQATT and CDR2 SNEGSKA (reference sequence).

This clonotype was counted a few times. The chain combines TRBV7-9 with TRBJ1-1; D unclear. V was cut by 2 bases and J by 0 bases, with 10 bases left in between. Germline V lookup: CDR1 SEHNR, CDR2 FQNEAQ (reference sequence). The CDR3 is 15 residues long. The CDR3 here is CASSLTYNLNTEAFF. The DNA for the CDR3 is TGTGCCAGCAGCTTAACTTACAACCTGAACACTGAAGCTTTCTTT.

This clonotype was observed many times. The chain carries TRBV30 and TRBJ2-3; TRBD2 is a possible D gene (6 bases). This CDR3 contains 17 residues. Per the germline V gene, CDR1 is GTSNPN and CDR2 is SVGIG (reference sequence). V was trimmed by 1 base and J by 0 bases, leaving 17 bases between them. CDR3 bases: TGTGCCTGGAGTGAGAGGGGAGGTCCCCTGAGCACAGATACGCAGTATTTT. This encodes CAWSERGGPLSTDTQYF. Looking up the rest from reference TRBV30 and TRBJ2-3 gives the full variable domain: SQTIHQWPATLVQPVGSPLSLECTVEGTSNPNLYWYRQAAGRGLQLLFYSVGIGQISSEVPQNLSASRPQDRQFILSSKKLLLSDSGFYLCAWSERGGPLSTDTQYFGPGTRLTVL.

This chain links TRBV10-3 with TRBJ2-5; 11 nucleotides agree with TRBD1. CDR3 size: 17 residues. CDR1 is ENHRY and CDR2 is SYGVKD in the germline V gene. V shed 0 bases, J shed 4 bases, and the junction held 7 bases outside the gene matches. In DNA form, the CDR3 reads TGTGCCATCAGTGAGTCGGCAGGACAGGGGGCAATAGAGACCCAGTACTTC. Translated, it gives CAISESAGQGAIETQYF.

This clonotype was detected a few times. CDR3 protein: CASSSDGGLVWKLFF. CDR3 DNA sequence: TGTGCCAGCAGTTCGGACGGAGGGTTAGTGTGGAAACTGTTTTTT. This chain uses TRBV12-3 or TRBV12-4 with TRBJ1-4; D gene ambiguous. The CDR3 runs 15 residues. With 4 bases removed from V and 11 bases from J, the gap between germline ends came to 20 bases.

This clonotype was seen at least ten times. CDR3 nucleotides: TGTGCCAGCCGGGTTGACGGGGACGAGCAGTACTTC. Translation: CASRVDGDEQYF. V usage is TRBV2 and J usage is TRBJ2-7, with D perhaps matching TRBD2 (5 bases). The V end lost 8 bases, the J end lost 5 bases, and 13 bases lay between the germline ends. The CDR3 is 12 amino acids. Germline-derived CDR1 and CDR2 are SNHLY and FYNNEI.

This clonotype was counted at least ten times. V usage is TRBV28 and J usage is TRBJ2-1; TRBD2 matches at 8 bases. Trimming removed 4 bases from V and 7 bases from J; junction bases left unmatched: 6. Germline V CDR1 and CDR2: MDHEN, SYDVKM. The CDR3 spans 14 residues. CDR3 nucleotide sequence: TGTGCCAGCAGTTCTGGGACTAGTCGGAATGAGCAGTTCTTC. Translated: CASSSGTSRNEQFF.